A single sample gave rise to the 8 T cell receptor beta chains below, sequenced in a study of sequential checkpoint blockade in melanoma. Treatment in this sample: randomized to nivolumab then ipilimumab (arm A) or the reverse (arm B). Data came from immunoSEQ multiplex PCR; TCRdb stores just in-frame clones and leaves some out. The sample lists roughly 13,000 clones, 20% to 25% occurring once. The specimen was tumor tissue (inferred from file names), collected from a patient given nivolumab and ipilimumab in sequence. The origin of the receptors is a human donor with melanoma.

In its sample, this clone was seen a few times. The genes are TRBV15 and TRBJ1-4; D uncertain. Germline V gene data show CDR1 as LNHNV and CDR2 as YYDKDF (reference sequence). Trimming took off 0 bases at V and 1 base at J, with 9 bases between the two ends. The CDR3 is 16 amino acids. The CDR3 is CATSRDLAGTNEKLFF. CDR3 bases: TGTGCCACCAGCAGAGATCTGGCGGGAACTAATGAAAAACTGTTTTTT.

The rearrangement links TRBV28 to TRBJ1-5; 9 nucleotides match TRBD1. V shed 7 bases, J shed 7 bases, and the junction held 8 bases outside the gene matches. Per germline, CDR1 MDHEN and CDR2 SYDVKM. This CDR3 contains 14 residues. CDR3 bases: TGTGCCAGCACCCAACAGGGGGCCGGGCAGCCCCAGCATTTT. Translated: CASTQQGAGQPQHF. Looking up the rest from reference TRBV28 and TRBJ1-5 gives the full variable domain: DVKVTQSSRYLVKRTGEKVFLECVQDMDHENMFWYRQDPGLGLRLIYFSYDVKMKEKGDIPEGYSVSREKKERFSLILESASTNQTSMYLCASTQQGAGQPQHFGDGTRLSIL.

The rearrangement links TRBV15 to TRBJ2-2; D might be TRBD1 (6 bases). The CDR3 sequence is 16 residues long. CDR1 is LNHNV, CDR2 YYDKDF, per germline (reference sequence). The V end was cut by 2 bases, the J end by 0 bases, with 10 bases between. The CDR3: CATSRRQASNTGELFF. In DNA form, the CDR3 reads TGTGCCACCAGCAGAAGACAGGCCTCGAACACCGGGGAGCTGTTTTTT. The whole variable domain, remainder taken from reference TRBV15 and TRBJ2-2, is DAMVIQNPRYQVTQFGKPVTLSCSQTLNHNVMYWYQQKSSQAPKLLFHYYDKDFNNEADTPDNFQSRRPNTSFCFLDIRSPGLGDTAMYLCATSRRQASNTGELFFGEGSRLTVL.

V gene TRBV5-1 combines with J gene TRBJ1-5, with no clear D. Germline V CDR1 and CDR2: SGHRS, YFSETQ. The length of the CDR3 is 14 residues. The V gene lost 0 bases and the J gene lost 7 bases, with 11 bases spanning the gap. CDR3 DNA: TGCGCCAGCAGCTTGGAGGGTGTCGGGCAGCCCCAGCATTTT. Its protein product is CASSLEGVGQPQHF.

This clone was seen a few times. This chain connects TRBV2 to TRBJ2-7, with D perhaps TRBD1 or TRBD2 (7 bases each). CDR3 length: 16 amino acids. Germline V gene sequence: CDR1 SNHLY, CDR2 FYNNEI. V dropped 3 bases and J dropped 0 bases, with 15 bases sitting between them. In DNA form, the CDR3 reads TGTGCCAGCAGTGATCTCAGGGGGGGATTCTCCTACGAGCAGTACTTC. It translates to CASSDLRGGFSYEQYF. Based on the CDR3 plus reference TRBV2 and TRBJ2-7, the full variable domain is EPEVTQTPSHQVTQMGQEVILRCVPISNHLYFYWYRQILGQKVEFLVSFYNNEISEKSEIFDDQFSVERPDGSNFTLKIRSTKLEDSAMYFCASSDLRGGFSYEQYFGPGTRLTVT.

The rearrangement links TRBV19 to TRBJ1-1, with D unclear. The germline V gene has CDR1 LNHDA and CDR2 SQIVND (reference sequence). There are 13 residues in the CDR3. With 6 bases removed from V and 1 base from J, the gap between germline ends came to 9 bases. The CDR3 coding sequence is TGTGCCAGTAGCCCGTTAGGGAACACTGAAGCTTTCTTT. Residues: CASSPLGNTEAFF.

For the CDR3, the DNA is TGCAGCGGGCAAGGGGCGGGGGGCGCGTCTGCTTTCTTT. It specifies CSGQGAGGASAFF. The chain couples TRBV29-1 to TRBJ1-1; D is possibly TRBD1 (6 bases). Germline CDR1 reads SQVTM; CDR2 reads ANQGSEA. The ends were cut back, 7 bases at V and 11 bases at J, with 23 bases in the middle. The CDR3 runs to 13 residues.

V and J are TRBV15 and TRBJ2-5, with 8 positions matching TRBD1. This CDR3 comprises 15 residues. Germline V lookup: CDR1 LNHNV, CDR2 YYDKDF (reference sequence). V gave up 0 bases and J gave up 1 base; unmatched junction bases: 1. The CDR3 loop is CATSRDQGAQETQYF. CDR3 DNA: TGTGCCACCAGCAGAGATCAGGGGGCCCAAGAGACCCAGTACTTC. The entire variable domain, with the rest obtained from reference TRBV15 and TRBJ2-5, is as follows: DAMVIQNPRYQVTQFGKPVTLSCSQTLNHNVMYWYQQKSSQAPKLLFHYYDKDFNNEADTPDNFQSRRPNTSFCFLDIRSPGLGDTAMYLCATSRDQGAQETQYFGPGTRLLVL.